This passage covers 17 T cell receptor beta chains from one sample sequenced in a study of human T cells and chemical hapten exposure (dated by TCRdb to the early 2020s). Libraries came from RACE. The reads were generated on a NextSeq 500. Clones were called with MiXCR by TCRdb after fastp trimmed the public reads at Q25, and only in-frame beta chains were retained. All rows with the same CDR3 protein become a single entry with the most common DNA and genes. In this sample the table shows over 300,000 distinct CDR3 sequences, approximately 5.1% of which occur a single time. Just over 2.5% of the sample is in the top ten clones. This specimen's time point label, interpreted: pre-sensitization, week 0. The sample's treatment or condition, from its label and the paper: therapeutic diphenylcyclopropenone sensitization with weekly scalp DPC. The sequences come from whole blood, collected in connection with sensitization to the hapten diphenylcyclopropenone (DPC). The receptor source for this set is a woman aged 50 to 60 with alopecia areata. Some clones in this sample may be carry-over from other donors' samples.

This clonotype has at least ten counts. The J gene is TRBJ2-1, the V gene TRBV20-1; 10 bases fit TRBD2. Trimming at V came to 5 bases and at J to 15 bases, leaving 7 bases not matched to a gene. CDR1 and CDR2 (germline): DFQATT, SNEGSKA (reference sequence). The CDR3 spans 11 residues. DNA for the CDR3: TGCAGTGCTCTGACTAGCGGGTGGCGGTTCTTC. It encodes CSALTSGWRFF.

This clonotype was seen only a few times. The rearrangement links TRBV6-2 or TRBV6-3 to TRBJ2-7; the D gene is possibly TRBD2 (6 bases). CDR3 size: 13 residues. V shed 0 bases and J shed 6 bases, with 9 bases lying between them. CDR1 is MNHEY and CDR2 is SVGEGT in the germline V gene. The chain's CDR3 is CASSYSEGFEQYF. DNA of the CDR3: TGTGCCAGCAGTTACTCGGAGGGGTTCGAGCAGTACTTC.

This chain links TRBV20-1 with TRBJ2-7; TRBD2 agrees at 13 bases. The germline CDR1 and CDR2 sequences are DFQATT and SNEGSKA (reference sequence). The trim removed 5 bases at V and 2 bases at J, leaving 3 bases unmatched. The CDR3 runs to 14 residues. CDR3 in amino acids: CSAVTSGRPYEQYF. CDR3 in DNA: TGCAGTGCTGTGACTAGCGGGAGGCCCTACGAGCAGTACTTC.

This clonotype was found many times. This chain connects TRBV19 to TRBJ2-3; 8 bases match TRBD2. This CDR3 is built from 15 residues. J was trimmed by 3 bases and V by 5 bases; bases with no gene match: 7. Germline V gives CDR1 LNHDA, CDR2 SQIVND (reference sequence). Here the CDR3 DNA reads TGTGCCAGTAGTCTAGCGGGTAGAAGAACAGATACGCAGTATTTT. This translates into CASSLAGRRTDTQYF.

Here the CDR3 DNA reads TGTGCCAGCAGCCTCAGCGGGGGGGACCCCGCCTCTGGGGCCAACGTCCTGACTTTC. It yields the protein CASSLSGGDPASGANVLTF. The chain carries TRBV7-6 and TRBJ2-6; 10 bases are shared with TRBD2. The CDR3 totals 19 residues. Per germline, CDR1 SGHVS and CDR2 FNYEAQ. V lost 5 bases and J lost 0; bases outside the gene matches: 10.

J is TRBJ1-2 and V is TRBV5-4, with D possibly TRBD1 on 6 matching bases. V lost 3 bases and J 2 bases, leaving 11 bases between the germline ends. Germline V CDR1 and CDR2: SGHNT, YYREEE (reference sequence). This CDR3 comprises 14 residues. DNA of the CDR3: TGTGCCAGCAGCTCGGTACAGGGAAACTATGGCTACACCTTC. The encoded protein is CASSSVQGNYGYTF.

Ten or more counts support this clonotype. The V call is TRBV9, the J call TRBJ1-6; unclear D gene. CDR3 length: 16 amino acids. The germline gives CDR1 SGDLS, CDR2 YYNGEE. V was clipped by 4 bases and J by 5 bases, with 16 bases between them. The DNA for the CDR3 is TGTGCCAGCAGCCCGCTGGGTAGTACAGATAATTCACCCCTCCACTTT. Protein: CASSPLGSTDNSPLHF. Drawing the rest from reference TRBV9 and TRBJ1-6, the complete variable domain is DSGVTQTPKHLITATGQRVTLRCSPRSGDLSVYWYQQSLDQGLQFLIQYYNGEERAKGNILERFSAQQFPDLHSELNLSSLELGDSALYFCASSPLGSTDNSPLHFGNGTRLTVT.

The CDR3 DNA follows: TGTGCCAGCAGCTTAGCGGAGGGGCCAGGAAACACCATATATTTT. It is translated as CASSLAEGPGNTIYF. The chain employs TRBV7-9 and TRBJ1-3; the D gene is possibly TRBD1 (5 bases). This CDR3 has 15 amino acids. CDR1 is SEHNR and CDR2 is FQNEAQ in the germline V gene (reference sequence). V gave up 0 bases and J gave up 4 bases, with 10 bases separating them.

The chain combines TRBV12-3 or TRBV12-4 with TRBJ1-5; the D is unclear. The CDR3 spans 15 residues. V lost 3 bases and J lost 1, with 10 bases in between. As DNA, the CDR3 is TGTGCCAGCAGTTTTTCAGGATTAAGCAATCAGCCCCAGCATTTT. Its translation is CASSFSGLSNQPQHF.

This clonotype was counted many times. V gene TRBV29-1 combines with J gene TRBJ1-2; D call uncertain. The CDR3 extends over 14 amino acids. The germline CDR1 and CDR2 sequences are SQVTM and ANQGSEA. V was shortened by 2 bases and J by 0 bases, with 10 bases between the two germline ends. The CDR3 region has the DNA TGCAGCGTTGAAACGGGCGGAACTAACTATGGCTACACCTTC. Translating gives CSVETGGTNYGYTF.

This clonotype appeared many times. This chain joins TRBV6-5 and TRBJ2-2; TRBD1 aligns across 8 bases. With V trimmed by 4 bases and J by 1 base, 5 bases remained unmatched. CDR1 MNHEY and CDR2 SVGAGI come from the germline V gene. The CDR3 has 16 amino acids. The DNA for the CDR3 is TGTGCCAGCAGTTTTGGACAGGGCCTGAACACCGGGGAGCTGTTTTTT. This codes for CASSFGQGLNTGELFF.

This clonotype has ten or more counts. This chain links TRBV6-5 with TRBJ2-2; no reliable D call. V was cut by 5 bases and J by 3 bases, with 1 base left in between. The CDR3 has 11 residues. Germline assignment: CDR1 MNHEY and CDR2 SVGAGI. The CDR3 DNA is TGTGCCAGCAGTCACACCGGGGAGCTGTTTTTT. This encodes CASSHTGELFF.

This rearrangement joins TRBV7-2 to TRBJ2-1, with D uncertain. The germline V gene encodes CDR1 SGHTA and CDR2 FQGNSA. Trimming removed 0 bases from V and 0 bases from J, with 6 bases in between. The CDR3 loop spans 15 amino acids. The CDR3 DNA sequence: TGTGCCAGCAGCTTAGCGGAACGCTCCTACAATGAGCAGTTCTTC. Encoded protein: CASSLAERSYNEQFF.

The sample holds many counts of this clonotype. V and J are TRBV7-2 and TRBJ2-1; maybe TRBD1 (6 bases). Germline V lookup: CDR1 SGHTA, CDR2 FQGNSA. Trimming took 1 base from V and 12 from J, leaving 19 bases between them. The CDR3 has 15 residues. The CDR3 nucleotides read TGTGCCAGCAGCTTAGGAACAGGGTTAGTTGCTGGGCAGTTCTTC. It yields the protein CASSLGTGLVAGQFF.

This clonotype was counted ten times or more. The J gene is TRBJ2-7, the V gene TRBV20-1, with 12 bases aligning to TRBD2. The CDR3 length is 16 residues. Trimming at V came to 6 bases and at J to 5 bases, leaving 14 bases not matched to a gene. In germline, CDR1 is DFQATT, CDR2 SNEGSKA (reference sequence). The CDR3 loop reads CSAKRRLAGEVNEQYF. In DNA, the CDR3 is TGCAGTGCCAAAAGGCGACTAGCGGGAGAAGTGAACGAGCAGTACTTC.

This clonotype was seen repeatedly, ten times or more. The chain couples TRBV12-3 or TRBV12-4 to TRBJ2-5; D is possibly TRBD2 (5 bases). The CDR3 spans 14 residues. V was clipped by 1 base and J by 7 bases, with 13 bases between them. CDR3 sequence reads: CASSLESAEATQYF. CDR3 nucleotide sequence: TGTGCCAGCAGTTTAGAAAGCGCGGAGGCGACCCAGTACTTC.

This clonotype was seen repeatedly, ten times or more. The gene calls are TRBV15 and TRBJ2-1, with 9 bases aligning to TRBD2. V dropped 0 bases and J dropped 6; count of bases not matched to a gene: 9. The germline V gene has CDR1 LNHNV and CDR2 YYDKDF (reference sequence). The CDR3 sequence is 17 residues long. CDR3 region: CATSRDQGGLAGNEQFF. The CDR3 DNA reads as TGTGCCACCAGCAGAGATCAGGGGGGACTAGCCGGCAATGAGCAGTTCTTC.